The 18 T cell receptor beta chains below come from one sample, sequenced in a study of CD8 T cells in ankylosing spondylitis. General observations from the study: Apparently characteristic of ankylosing spondylitis blood was a TCR beta motif (roughly eight highly homologous variants).

No cognate antigen is known for these TCRs. Each CDR3 protein gets one entry after TCRdb re-called the 5' RACE reads with MiXCR. The sample carries roughly 450,000 distinct CDR3 sequences, about 25% recorded once. Sequencing was carried out using blood, either unsorted or a sorted T cell fraction (not recorded which). These receptors were taken from a male donor with ankylosing spondylitis.

The chain employs TRBV2 and TRBJ1-5; TRBD1 aligns across 9 bases. The CDR3 consists of 14 residues. V lost 5 bases to trimming and J lost 6 bases; unmatched junction nucleotides: 5. The germline V gene has CDR1 SNHLY and CDR2 FYNNEI. The CDR3 DNA sequence: TGTGCCAGCAGTCAGGACAGGGGCACTCAGCCCCAGCATTTT. Translation gives CASSQDRGTQPQHF.

A few counts support this clonotype. The chain employs TRBV4-2 and TRBJ1-2; D gene ambiguous. Germline CDR1 LGHNA, CDR2 YNFKEQ. V was pared by 2 bases and J by 4 bases, with 17 bases between. The CDR3 covers 16 residues. For the CDR3, the DNA is TGTGCCAGCAGCCAAACCCCGGGCGACCGAAGCTATGGCTACACCTTC. Translation gives CASSQTPGDRSYGYTF.

This clonotype has a count of ten or more. The chain recombines TRBV24-1 with TRBJ2-3; TRBD1 or TRBD2 may be the D gene (6 bases each). Trimming cost V 3 bases and J 1 base, with 13 bases left between them. Germline V gene sequence: CDR1 KGHDR, CDR2 SFDVKD. The CDR3 covers 16 residues. CDR3 residues: CATSDPGGRGTDTQYF. CDR3 nucleotides: TGTGCCACCAGTGATCCCGGGGGCAGGGGCACAGATACGCAGTATTTT.

This clonotype was seen a handful of times. The V call is TRBV5-1, the J call TRBJ1-2, with D perhaps matching TRBD1 (5 bases). Germline-derived CDR1 and CDR2 are SGHRS and YFSETQ. V gave up 4 bases and J gave up 5 bases, with 15 bases separating them. This CDR3 contains 14 residues. CDR3 in DNA: TGCGCCAGCAGCCGAGGGCAGGGTGCATATGGCTACACCTTC. Encoded protein: CASSRGQGAYGYTF.

This clonotype has just a few counts. The rearrangement uses TRBV7-9 and TRBJ1-1; D not resolved. Trimming took off 11 bases at V and 0 bases at J, with 13 bases between the two ends. CDR3 length: 13 residues. Per germline, CDR1 SEHNR and CDR2 FQNEAQ (reference sequence). CDR3: CAGMGGVNTEAFF. For the CDR3, the DNA is TGTGCCGGCATGGGCGGGGTGAACACTGAAGCTTTCTTT.

The rearrangement uses TRBV7-2 and TRBJ1-2, with D perhaps matching TRBD1 (6 bases). This CDR3 is 17 amino acids long. Germline CDR1 is SGHTA and CDR2 is FQGNSA. Between the trimmed V and J ends, which lost 4 bases and 2 bases, there was a span of 20 bases. The CDR3 nucleotides read TGTGCCAGCAGCTACAGGAGCTTAGACAGGAGAAACTATGGCTACACCTTC. Translating gives CASSYRSLDRRNYGYTF.

This clonotype was seen a few times. The V gene is TRBV29-1, the J gene TRBJ2-2; possibly TRBD1 for D (6 bases). Between the trimmed V and J ends, which lost 4 bases and 2 bases, there was a span of 11 bases. Germline CDR1 SQVTM, CDR2 ANQGSEA. CDR3 length: 14 residues. CDR3 in DNA: TGCAGCGTTGCTAGGACAGCCAACACCGGGGAGCTGTTTTTT. Translation: CSVARTANTGELFF.

This rearrangement joins TRBV5-1 to TRBJ1-2, with D uncertain. This CDR3 spans 13 amino acids. Trimming shortened V by 0 bases and J by 2 bases, and 5 bases separated the two germline ends. From germline, CDR1 is SGHRS and CDR2 YFSETQ. CDR3 sequence reads: CASSLDQNYGYTF. Here the CDR3 DNA reads TGCGCCAGCAGCTTGGATCAAAACTATGGCTACACCTTC.

Comment on this clonotype: This may be a read error: a much more frequent sequence differs by one nucleotide. The rearrangement links TRBV11-3 to TRBJ2-2; no clear D gene. The CDR3 spans 15 residues. Germline CDR1 and CDR2: SGHNT and YENEEA. The ends were cut back, 5 bases at V and 0 bases at J, with 10 bases in the middle. CDR3 bases: TGTGCCAGCAGCCCAGGCAGGACGAACACCGGGGAGCTGTTTTTT. This codes for CASSPGRTNTGELFF. Looking up the rest from reference TRBV11-3 and TRBJ2-2 gives the full variable domain: EAGVVQSPRYKIIEKKQPVAFWCNPISGHNTLYWYLQNLGQGPELLIRYENEEAVDDSQLPKDRFSAERLKGVDSTLKIQPAELGDSAVYLCASSPGRTNTGELFFGEGSRLTVL.

The table lists this clonotype with a few counts. V usage is TRBV3-1 and J usage is TRBJ2-2; the match to TRBD2 covers 13 bases. This CDR3 region has 17 residues. V lost 0 bases to trimming and J lost 6 bases; unmatched junction nucleotides: 4. Germline V CDR1 and CDR2: LGHDT, YNNKEL (reference sequence). This chain's CDR3 is CASSQELAGGPAGELFF. Written as DNA, the CDR3 is TGTGCCAGCAGCCAAGAACTAGCGGGAGGGCCGGCCGGGGAGCTGTTTTTT.

The genes are TRBV5-1 and TRBJ2-1; 10 bases match TRBD1. The CDR3 contains 16 residues. Germline V CDR1 and CDR2: SGHRS, YFSETQ. The V gene end was trimmed by 0 bases and the J gene end by 4 bases; junction bases not matched to a gene: 4. The CDR3 region is CASSLEPGQGYNEQFF. The CDR3 nucleotides are TGCGCCAGCAGCTTGGAACCGGGACAGGGGTACAATGAGCAGTTCTTC.

This clonotype occurred a few times. The gene calls are TRBV30 and TRBJ1-1; D is uncertain. CDR1 and CDR2 (germline): GTSNPN, SVGIG (reference sequence). This CDR3 contains 15 residues. V was shortened by 0 bases and J by 0 bases, with 11 bases between the two germline ends. The CDR3 protein is CAWSVKVVMNTEAFF. In nucleotides, the CDR3 is TGTGCCTGGAGTGTAAAGGTAGTAATGAACACTGAAGCTTTCTTT.

This clonotype was observed once. The chain has TRBV20-1 and TRBJ2-7, with 12 nucleotides matching TRBD2. V lost 5 bases to trimming and J lost 3 bases; unmatched junction nucleotides: 2. This CDR3 is built from 13 residues. Per germline, CDR1 DFQATT and CDR2 SNEGSKA (reference sequence). CDR3 protein: CSALAGGHYEQYF. DNA for the CDR3: TGCAGTGCTCTAGCGGGAGGGCACTACGAGCAGTACTTC.

The chain recombines TRBV20-1 with TRBJ2-3, with TRBD2 as a possible D gene (6 bases). Germline V lookup: CDR1 DFQATT, CDR2 SNEGSKA (reference sequence). Trimming shortened V by 2 bases and J by 1 base, and 10 bases separated the two germline ends. The CDR3 contains 14 residues. CDR3 bases: TGCAGTGCTAGACTCGGGGGACGCACAGATACGCAGTATTTT. This translates into CSARLGGRTDTQYF.

This clonotype was detected a few times. This chain connects TRBV7-2 to TRBJ1-2; D is undetermined. V lost 5 bases, J lost 7 bases, and 11 bases lay in between. Germline V lookup: CDR1 SGHTA, CDR2 FQGNSA. CDR3 size: 12 residues. This chain's CDR3 is CASSPYSSGYTF. The CDR3, as DNA: TGTGCCAGCAGCCCTTACTCTAGTGGCTACACCTTC.

The CDR3: CASRRDTHYGYTF. CDR3 nucleotide sequence: TGCGCCAGCAGGCGGGACACCCACTATGGCTACACCTTC. The chain carries TRBV5-1 and TRBJ1-2; possibly TRBD1 for D (6 bases). This CDR3 spans 13 amino acids. V was clipped by 5 bases and J by 3 bases, with 11 bases between them. Looked up from germline, CDR1 is SGHRS and CDR2 is YFSETQ.

The V call is TRBV3-1, the J call TRBJ2-1; 8 positions match TRBD2. CDR1 LGHDT and CDR2 YNNKEL come from the germline V gene (reference sequence). V gave up 4 bases and J gave up 4 bases; unmatched junction bases: 9. This CDR3 is 16 amino acids long. This CDR3 is CASSPPPAGVYNEQFF. The CDR3 bases are TGTGCCAGCAGCCCTCCCCCAGCGGGAGTTTACAATGAGCAGTTCTTC.

The chain joins TRBV19 to TRBJ2-5; TRBD2 matches at 12 bases. J was trimmed by 4 bases and V by 5 bases; bases with no gene match: 2. The CDR3 is 14 residues long. Per the germline V gene, CDR1 is LNHDA and CDR2 is SQIVND (reference sequence). The CDR3 sequence is CASSATSGGETQYF. The CDR3 DNA reads as TGTGCCAGTAGTGCGACTAGCGGGGGAGAGACCCAGTACTTC.